These 25 T cell receptor beta chains were all obtained from the same sample, sequenced in a study of T-cell reconstitution after alpha-beta-depleted transplantation in children. Preparation of the TCRbeta library was carried out with unique molecular identifiers. In TCRdb, the PCR reads were re-called with MiXCR into one record per CDR3 protein. The sample has about 110,000 distinct CDR3 sequences, more than 20% seen once. The material sequenced was PBMCs, mostly from graft donor cells, taken 180 days after TCRalphabeta/CD19-depleted stem cell transplant. These receptors were taken from a male patient aged 2-10 years who had a stem cell transplant for chronic granulomatous disease, so the T cells may come from the graft donor.

This clonotype has just a few counts. This sequence joins TRBV20-1 and TRBJ2-1; 13 positions match TRBD2. The length of the CDR3 is 15 residues. V shed 6 bases, J shed 6 bases, and the junction held 8 bases outside the gene matches. The germline V gene encodes CDR1 DFQATT and CDR2 SNEGSKA (reference sequence). CDR3 DNA: TGCAGTGCGCCCGAACTAGCGGGAGGGCCCAATGAGCAGTTCTTC. Protein: CSAPELAGGPNEQFF.

The rearrangement uses TRBV29-1 and TRBJ2-2, with no clear D. Germline V CDR1 and CDR2: SQVTM, ANQGSEA. Trimming removed 3 bases at V and 2 bases at J, with 7 bases between. The CDR3 loop spans 13 amino acids. CDR3 loop: CSVDGSNTGELFF. DNA of the CDR3: TGCAGCGTTGACGGCAGTAACACCGGGGAGCTGTTTTTT.

This clonotype was recorded at least ten times. The chain links TRBV5-1 to TRBJ2-7, with TRBD2 as a possible D gene (6 bases). This CDR3 contains 14 residues. From germline, CDR1 is SGHRS and CDR2 YFSETQ. The ends were cut back, 2 bases at V and 7 bases at J, with 16 bases in the middle. This chain's CDR3 is CASSLSGDEREQYF. The CDR3 nucleotides read TGCGCCAGCAGCTTATCGGGGGATGAAAGGGAGCAGTACTTC.

This rearrangement joins TRBV10-3 to TRBJ2-3; D might be TRBD1 or TRBD2, each matching 5 bases. The CDR3 is made up of 14 amino acids. V lost 2 bases and J lost 2, with 8 bases in between. Germline CDR1 reads ENHRY; CDR2 reads SYGVKD. CDR3 DNA: TGTGCCATCAGTGAGGGGGACCCCACAGATACGCAGTATTTT. Protein: CAISEGDPTDTQYF.

At least ten counts were recorded for this clonotype. This chain joins TRBV29-1 and TRBJ2-1; possible D gene TRBD2, 5 bases. V lost 4 bases and J lost 0, with 13 bases in between. The CDR3 covers 15 residues. CDR1 is SQVTM, CDR2 ANQGSEA, per germline. The CDR3 region is CSVATRRFSYNEQFF. The CDR3 DNA is TGCAGCGTTGCCACTAGACGATTCTCCTACAATGAGCAGTTCTTC.

The V call is TRBV7-2, the J call TRBJ1-6; 10 nucleotides align to TRBD1. Trimming at V came to 5 bases and at J to 9 bases, leaving 10 bases not matched to a gene. The CDR3 totals 16 residues. Per germline, CDR1 SGHTA and CDR2 FQGNSA. As DNA, the CDR3 is TGTGCCAGCAGCCTCCGGACAGGGGGATCGGGTTCACCCCTCCACTTT. Its translation: CASSLRTGGSGSPLHF.

The chain combines TRBV9 with TRBJ2-5; D ambiguous. CDR3 length equals 13 residues. V lost 0 bases to trimming and J lost 3 bases, with 6 bases between them. Germline CDR1 SGDLS, CDR2 YYNGEE. The DNA for the CDR3 is TGTGCCAGCAGCGTAGTAAGGGAAGAGACCCAGTACTTC. The encoded protein is CASSVVREETQYF.

This clonotype was seen many times. The rearrangement joins TRBV5-1 to TRBJ2-2; D may correspond to TRBD1 or TRBD2 (6 bases each). Per the germline V gene, CDR1 is SGHRS and CDR2 is YFSETQ. The CDR3 covers 14 residues. Trimming took 0 bases from V and 8 from J, leaving 11 bases between them. The CDR3 DNA reads TGCGCCAGCAGCTTGGCGGGGGCCGGAGGGGAGCTGTTTTTT. This translates into CASSLAGAGGELFF.

This clonotype has more than one count but fewer than ten. The rearrangement uses TRBV5-6 and TRBJ2-1; 8 nucleotides line up with TRBD1. Germline loops: CDR1 SGHDT, CDR2 YYEEEE. V lost 4 bases and J lost 7; bases outside the gene matches: 7. CDR3 length equals 14 residues. CDR3 residues: CASSTGGSLNEQFF. CDR3 DNA: TGTGCCAGCAGCACAGGGGGATCTCTTAATGAGCAGTTCTTC.

This clonotype was recorded many times. The chain uses TRBV20-1 and TRBJ2-1; D unresolved. From germline, CDR1 is DFQATT and CDR2 SNEGSKA (reference sequence). V lost 1 base and J 2 bases, leaving 12 bases between the germline ends. The CDR3 extends over 15 amino acids. CDR3 nucleotide sequence: TGCAGTGCTAGAGGACCGAAGACACCCTACAATGAGCAGTTCTTC. As protein: CSARGPKTPYNEQFF.

This clonotype has a handful of counts. V is TRBV5-1 and J is TRBJ2-5; 11 nucleotides agree with TRBD1. J was trimmed by 6 bases and V by 4 bases; bases with no gene match: 5. The germline V gene encodes CDR1 SGHRS and CDR2 YFSETQ. This CDR3 is 14 amino acids long. This CDR3 is CASSMDRGHQTQYF. The CDR3 DNA follows: TGCGCCAGCAGCATGGACAGGGGGCATCAGACCCAGTACTTC.

This chain joins TRBV20-1 and TRBJ2-1; 9 bases align to TRBD2. Trimming took 1 base from V and 4 from J; bases not matched to a gene: 8. This CDR3 comprises 16 residues. Germline values: CDR1 DFQATT, CDR2 SNEGSKA (reference sequence). CDR3 DNA sequence: TGCAGTGCTAGAGTCCTCAGACTAGCGGTTTACAATGAGCAGTTCTTC. This gives the protein CSARVLRLAVYNEQFF.

This clonotype appeared many times. The J gene is TRBJ2-1, the V gene TRBV5-5; 9 bases map to TRBD1. Unmatched junction bases numbered 6, after V lost 0 bases and J lost 5 bases. Germline V gene sequence: CDR1 SGHKS, CDR2 YYEKEE (reference sequence). CDR3 length: 16 amino acids. The CDR3 region has the DNA TGTGCCAGCAGCTTGGCGGGGACAGGGCGGAACAATGAGCAGTTCTTC. Protein sequence: CASSLAGTGRNNEQFF.

The genes are TRBV12-3 or TRBV12-4 and TRBJ2-3; D gene uncertain. V was clipped by 6 bases and J by 9 bases, with 13 bases between them. The CDR3 loop spans 12 amino acids. The CDR3 sequence: CASRHQTETQYF. DNA of the CDR3: TGTGCCAGCAGACACCAGACGGAAACGCAGTATTTT.

This clonotype was seen a single time. The V and J genes are TRBV7-9 and TRBJ2-2, with D possibly TRBD2 on 6 matching bases. Germline V lookup: CDR1 SEHNR, CDR2 FQNEAQ (reference sequence). The CDR3 contains 17 residues. V lost 1 base to trimming and J lost 6 bases, with 18 bases between them. The DNA for the CDR3 is TGTGCCAGCAGCTTAGTAATCATACGGGAGTCCCCCGGGGAGCTGTTTTTT. Amino acid sequence: CASSLVIIRESPGELFF.

At least ten counts were recorded for this clonotype. The rearrangement joins TRBV7-9 to TRBJ2-7; maybe TRBD1 (5 bases). Germline V gene data show CDR1 as SEHNR and CDR2 as FQNEAQ (reference sequence). V was clipped by 5 bases and J by 5 bases, with 16 bases between them. The CDR3 is made up of 14 amino acids. The CDR3 here is CASSQYRSQDEQYF. DNA of the CDR3: TGTGCCAGCAGCCAATACAGGAGTCAGGACGAGCAGTACTTC.

The sample holds many counts of this clonotype. The chain recombines TRBV10-3 with TRBJ2-3; TRBD2 agrees at 10 bases. Germline CDR1 ENHRY, CDR2 SYGVKD. The trim removed 8 bases at V and 4 bases at J, leaving 9 bases unmatched. The CDR3 extends over 15 amino acids. CDR3 DNA: TGTGCCATCTCAACAGGGACTAGCGATTCAGATACGCAGTATTTT. It translates to CAISTGTSDSDTQYF.

Only a few counts were recorded for this clonotype. For the CDR3, the DNA is TGTGCCAGCAGCCAAGGGACAGGGGATCGGAATGAGCAGTTCTTC. Amino acids: CASSQGTGDRNEQFF. The chain recombines TRBV7-9 with TRBJ2-1; 10 bases are shared with TRBD1. V shed 5 bases and J 7 bases; nucleotides not matched to a gene: 8. The CDR3 totals 15 residues. Germline V CDR1 and CDR2: SEHNR, FQNEAQ (reference sequence).

This clonotype was counted ten times or more. The chain recombines TRBV20-1 with TRBJ2-7, with a tentative D call TRBD2 (6 bases). Germline CDR1 reads DFQATT; CDR2 reads SNEGSKA (reference sequence). The CDR3 runs 15 residues. V was cut by 3 bases and J by 1 base, with 16 bases left in between. For the CDR3, the DNA is TGCAGTGCTAGGGCGGAGGGACGATCGTCCTACGAGCAGTACTTC. This encodes CSARAEGRSSYEQYF.

Concerning this clonotype itself: This may arise from a read error, as a much more abundant clone is one base away. The chain couples TRBV29-1 to TRBJ2-7, with D unclear. Trimming removed 4 bases from V and 2 bases from J, with 18 bases in between. CDR3 size: 15 residues. The germline V gene has CDR1 SQVTM and CDR2 ANQGSEA. The CDR3: CSVADRVAPTYEQYF. CDR3 bases: TGCAGCGTTGCCGATCGGGTGGCCCCCACCTACGAGCAGTACTTC.

This clonotype was seen ten or more times. The J gene is TRBJ2-6, the V gene TRBV12-3 or TRBV12-4; D is unclear. Trimming stripped 6 bases from V and 0 bases from J, with 12 bases between. The CDR3 runs to 16 residues. The CDR3 protein is CASRPVSPSGANVLTF. The CDR3 coding sequence is TGTGCCAGCAGGCCCGTTTCTCCCTCTGGGGCCAACGTCCTGACTTTC.

This clonotype was counted at least ten times. This chain joins TRBV12-3 or TRBV12-4 and TRBJ1-3, with no clear D. The CDR3 totals 12 residues. V gave up 8 bases and J gave up 3 bases, with 8 bases separating them. The CDR3 sequence is CASGTDGNTIYF. CDR3 in DNA: TGTGCCAGCGGTACTGATGGAAACACCATATATTTT.

This clonotype occurred many times. J is TRBJ2-3 and V is TRBV28; 8 bases line up with TRBD2. This CDR3 has 15 amino acids. Germline assignment: CDR1 MDHEN and CDR2 SYDVKM. Trimming cost V 3 bases and J 1 base; bases outside gene matches: 3. The chain's CDR3 is CASSFSGRGTDTQYF. In DNA form, the CDR3 reads TGTGCCAGCAGTTTTTCCGGGAGGGGCACAGATACGCAGTATTTT.

This clonotype was counted ten times or more. The chain couples TRBV28 to TRBJ2-5, with D perhaps TRBD2 (6 bases). The CDR3 totals 16 residues. The V and J ends lost 7 bases and 2 bases respectively, with 20 bases between them. Germline V lookup: CDR1 MDHEN, CDR2 SYDVKM. CDR3 in DNA: TGTGCCAGCACCCCCCTTGTGGGGGGTCGGCAAGAGACCCAGTACTTC. Translated: CASTPLVGGRQETQYF.

The rearrangement uses TRBV4-1 and TRBJ2-7; D is ambiguous. Germline V CDR1 and CDR2: MGHRA, YSYEKL. CDR3 length equals 14 residues. Trimming took 0 bases from V and 0 from J, leaving 6 bases between them. In DNA, the CDR3 is TGCGCCAGCAGCCAAGAGGGGAACTCCTACGAGCAGTACTTC. Its protein product is CASSQEGNSYEQYF.